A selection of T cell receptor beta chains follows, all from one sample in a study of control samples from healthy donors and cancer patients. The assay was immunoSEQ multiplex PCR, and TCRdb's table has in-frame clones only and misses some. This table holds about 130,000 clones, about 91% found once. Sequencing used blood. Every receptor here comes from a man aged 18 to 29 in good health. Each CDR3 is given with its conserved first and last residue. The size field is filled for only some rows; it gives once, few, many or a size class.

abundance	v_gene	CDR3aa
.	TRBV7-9	CASSPVRSTEAFF
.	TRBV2	CASRREAEAFF
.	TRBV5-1	CASSLERGNTDTQYF
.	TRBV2	CASSAQGRNQPQHF
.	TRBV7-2	CASSWDLAGANEQFF
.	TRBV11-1	CASTPGLREKLFF
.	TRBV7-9	CASRPGSGNTIYF
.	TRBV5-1	CASSLIAGEGETQYF
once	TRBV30	CAWSVLGRVNTEAFF
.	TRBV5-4	CASSRLHEGVNTEAFF
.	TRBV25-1	CASSEGTGGSNQPQHF
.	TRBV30	CAWSEAGGTEAFF
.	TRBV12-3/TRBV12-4	CASSQGPDTQYF
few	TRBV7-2	CASSLGHRGGELFF
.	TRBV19	CASSIRGPGNTIYF
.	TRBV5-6	CASSLVDSSYEQYF
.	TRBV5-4	CASSRWGNPPHEQYF
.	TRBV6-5	CASRGPLTGGETQYF